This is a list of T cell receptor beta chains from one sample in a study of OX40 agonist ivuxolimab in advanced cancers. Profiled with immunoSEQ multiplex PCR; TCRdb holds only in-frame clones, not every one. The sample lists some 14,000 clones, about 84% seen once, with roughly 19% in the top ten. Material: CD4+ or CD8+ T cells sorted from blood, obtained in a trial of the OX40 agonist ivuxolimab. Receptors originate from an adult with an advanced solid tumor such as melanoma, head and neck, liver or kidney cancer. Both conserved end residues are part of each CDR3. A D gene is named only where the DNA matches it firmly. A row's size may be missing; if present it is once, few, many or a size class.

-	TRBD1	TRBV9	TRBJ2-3	CASSGGQGNTDTQYF	TGTGCCAGCAGCGGGGGACAGGGAAACACAGATACGCAGTATTTT
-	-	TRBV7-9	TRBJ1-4	CASTPPGEKLFF	TGTGCCAGCACCCCGCCAGGGGAAAAACTGTTTTTT
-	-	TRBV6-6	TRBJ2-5	CASSAIGFETQYF	TGTGCCAGCAGTGCAATTGGGTTCGAGACCCAGTACTTC
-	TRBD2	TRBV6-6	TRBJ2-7	CASSYSTREGPYEQYF	TGTGCCAGCAGTTACTCGACTCGGGAGGGGCCCTACGAGCAGTACTTC
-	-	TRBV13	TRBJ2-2	CASSLSSGELFF	TGTGCCAGCAGCTTATCCTCCGGGGAGCTGTTTTTT
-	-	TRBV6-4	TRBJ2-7	CASSEGGYEQYF	TGTGCCAGCAGTGAGGGGGGCTACGAGCAGTACTTC
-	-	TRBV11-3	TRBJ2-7	CASSKTTRGGEQYF	TGTGCCAGCAGCAAGACGACTCGGGGCGGCGAGCAGTACTTC
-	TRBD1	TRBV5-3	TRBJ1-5	CASSPRQGAVQPQHF	TGTGCCAGCAGCCCTCGACAGGGAGCAGTACAGCCCCAGCATTTT
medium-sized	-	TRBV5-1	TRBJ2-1	CASSPHGDEQFF	TGCGCCAGCAGCCCACACGGGGATGAGCAGTTCTTC
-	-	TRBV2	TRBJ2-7	CASSGQDYEQYF	TGTGCCAGCAGTGGACAGGACTACGAGCAGTACTTC
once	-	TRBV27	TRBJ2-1	CASSSISVSSYNEQFF	TGTGCCAGCAGTTCCATTAGCGTTAGCTCCTACAATGAGCAGTTCTTC
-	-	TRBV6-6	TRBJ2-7	CASKPGPSYEQYF	TGTGCCAGCAAACCGGGTCCTTCCTACGAGCAGTACTTC
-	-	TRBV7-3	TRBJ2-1	CASRSGGSSYNEQFF	TGTGCCAGCAGATCCGGGGGAAGCTCCTACAATGAGCAGTTCTTC
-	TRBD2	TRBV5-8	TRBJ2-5	CASSPRLAGGPETQYF	TGTGCCAGCAGCCCCAGACTAGCGGGAGGGCCAGAGACCCAGTACTTC
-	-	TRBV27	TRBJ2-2	CASRLYTGELFF	TGTGCCAGCAGGCTTTACACCGGGGAGCTGTTTTTT
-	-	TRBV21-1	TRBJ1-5	CASSDGQGKRKDNQPQHF	TGTGCCAGCAGCGATGGACAGGGGAAGAGGAAAGACAATCAGCCCCAGCATTTT
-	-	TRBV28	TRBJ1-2	CASRPLGRSYTF	TGTGCCAGCAGGCCACTCGGTAGGAGCTACACCTTC
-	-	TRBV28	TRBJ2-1	CASSFEGINEQFF	TGTGCCAGCAGTTTTGAGGGGATCAATGAGCAGTTCTTC
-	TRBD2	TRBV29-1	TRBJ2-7	CSVEAPGSGLAGVDEQYF	TGCAGCGTTGAAGCCCCAGGGTCAGGACTAGCGGGAGTCGACGAGCAGTACTTC
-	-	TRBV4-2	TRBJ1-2	CASSQDLSIGGNYGYTF	TGTGCCAGCAGCCAAGATTTAAGTATAGGTGGTAACTATGGCTACACCTTC
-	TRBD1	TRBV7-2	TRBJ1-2	CASSPDRGPLYGYTF	TGTGCCAGCAGCCCAGACAGGGGGCCACTCTATGGCTACACCTTC
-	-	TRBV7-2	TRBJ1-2	CASSVRENGYTF	TGTGCCAGCAGCGTCAGGGAGAACGGCTACACCTTC
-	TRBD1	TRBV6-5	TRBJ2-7	CASSYDRGSYEQYF	TGTGCCAGCAGCTACGACAGGGGCTCCTACGAGCAGTACTTC
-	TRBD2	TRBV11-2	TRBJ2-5	CASSLVPGAERGAQYF	TGTGCCAGCAGCTTAGTTCCGGGTGCCGAGCGGGGGGCCCAGTACTTC
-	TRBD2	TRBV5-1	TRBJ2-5	CASSFLSGTSGDQETQYF	TGCGCCAGCAGCTTTCTAAGTGGGACTAGCGGGGACCAAGAGACCCAGTACTTC
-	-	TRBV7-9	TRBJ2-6	CASSLGGLSSGANVLTF	TGTGCCAGCAGCTTAGGTGGACTTAGCTCTGGGGCCAACGTCCTGACTTTC
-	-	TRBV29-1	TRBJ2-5	CSGLRETQYF	TGCAGCGGGCTCAGGGAGACCCAGTACTTC
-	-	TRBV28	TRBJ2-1	CASSLSVGFYNEQFF	TGTGCCAGCAGCTTATCCGTTGGGTTCTACAATGAGCAGTTCTTC
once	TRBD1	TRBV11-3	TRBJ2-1	CASSSRGGYEQFF	TGTGCCAGCAGCTCCCGAGGGGGCTATGAGCAGTTCTTC
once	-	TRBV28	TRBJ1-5	CASSTQERDQPQHF	TGTGCCAGCAGTACCCAGGAACGCGATCAGCCCCAGCATTTT
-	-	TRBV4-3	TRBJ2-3	CASSQGLGDTRYF	TGCGCCAGCAGCCAAGGTTTGGGGGATACGCGGTATTTT
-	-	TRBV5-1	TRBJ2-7	CASSQEDNSYEQYF	TGCGCCAGCAGCCAAGAAGACAACTCGTACGAGCAGTACTTC
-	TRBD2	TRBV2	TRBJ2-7	CASSEYGLAGVRQYF	TGTGCCAGCAGTGAATATGGACTAGCGGGAGTGCGGCAGTACTTC
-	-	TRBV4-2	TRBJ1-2	CASSQAMHSNYGYTF	TGTGCCAGCAGCCAAGCAATGCACAGCAACTATGGCTACACCTTC
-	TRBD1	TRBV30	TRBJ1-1	CAWRTDRGGTEAFF	TGTGCCTGGAGGACAGACAGGGGTGGGACTGAAGCTTTCTTT
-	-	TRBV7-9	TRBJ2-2	CASSLARAGELFF	TGTGCCAGCAGCTTAGCGCGGGCCGGGGAGCTGTTTTTT
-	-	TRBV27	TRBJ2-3	CASSFNPDTQYF	TGTGCCAGCAGTTTTAATCCTGATACGCAGTATTTT
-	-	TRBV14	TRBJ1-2	CASSQVAGIAGYGYTF	TGTGCCAGCAGCCAAGTGGCAGGGATAGCGGGCTATGGCTACACCTTC
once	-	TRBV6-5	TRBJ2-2	CASSYLSGELFF	TGTGCCAGCAGTTACTTGTCCGGGGAGCTGTTTTTT
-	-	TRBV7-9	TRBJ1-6	CASSSKSSYNSPLHF	TGTGCCAGCAGCTCCAAGAGCTCCTATAATTCACCCCTCCACTTT
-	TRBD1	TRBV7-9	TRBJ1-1	CASSATGGNTEAFF	TGTGCCAGCAGCGCGACAGGGGGCAACACTGAAGCTTTCTTT
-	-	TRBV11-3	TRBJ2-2	CASSPYGNTGELFF	TGTGCCAGCAGCCCCTACGGGAACACCGGGGAGCTGTTTTTT
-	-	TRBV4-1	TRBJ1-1	CASSPPGQGSLNTEAFF	TGCGCCAGCAGCCCTCCAGGCCAGGGGAGCCTGAACACTGAAGCTTTCTTT
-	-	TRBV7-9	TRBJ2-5	CASSFAGTSKETQYF	TGTGCCAGCAGCTTTGCCGGGACCTCGAAAGAGACCCAGTACTTC
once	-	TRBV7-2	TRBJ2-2	CASSEDCTGELFF	TGTGCCAGCAGCGAAGACTGCACCGGGGAGCTGTTTTTT
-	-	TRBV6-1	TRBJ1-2	CATTGLNYGYTF	TGTGCCACTACCGGACTGAACTATGGCTACACCTTC
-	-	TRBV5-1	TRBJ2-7	CASSFGAGPGEQYF	TGCGCCAGCAGCTTCGGGGCGGGCCCGGGCGAGCAGTACTTC
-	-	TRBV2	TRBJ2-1	CASIGGYNEQFF	TGTGCCAGCATTGGGGGCTACAATGAGCAGTTCTTC
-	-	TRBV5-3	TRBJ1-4	CASSIARNEKLFF	TGTGCCAGCAGCATAGCCCGGAATGAAAAACTGTTTTTT
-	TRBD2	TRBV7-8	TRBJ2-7	CASTHPGGVGEQYF	TGTGCCAGCACCCACCCGGGGGGAGTGGGGGAGCAGTACTTC
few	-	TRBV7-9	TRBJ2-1	CASSLERGGVDKYNEQFF	TGTGCCAGCAGCTTAGAAAGGGGGGGTGTGGACAAATACAATGAGCAGTTCTTC
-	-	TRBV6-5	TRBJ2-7	CASRVEAGAYEQYF	TGTGCCAGCAGGGTGGAAGCGGGTGCCTACGAGCAGTACTTC
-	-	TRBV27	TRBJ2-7	CASSFGSGYEQYF	TGTGCCAGCAGTTTTGGTAGCGGCTACGAGCAGTACTTC
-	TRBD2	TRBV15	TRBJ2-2	CATSRDPAGVRAGELFF	TGTGCCACCAGCAGAGATCCGGCGGGAGTAAGGGCCGGGGAGCTGTTTTTT